This T cell receptor (beta chain) was sequenced during a study of a mutant IDH1 vaccine in newly diagnosed glioma. Study as a whole: Earlier care involved radiotherapy, temozolomide, or both, and the majority received both.

The time point is: week 5, during vaccination. Vaccination comprised doses that each held 300 ug of mutant IDH1 20-mer peptide, plus topical imiquimod. The study enrolled donors with new WHO grade 3 or 4 IDH1-mutant, ATRX-lost astrocytomas. Concerning this clone itself: The antigen is unknown.

Points from the study as a whole: Of all patients, about 93% showed vaccine-induced immune responses.

Germline loops: CDR1 ENHRY, CDR2 SYGVKD. The CDR3 extends over 18 amino acids. Trimming took off 3 bases at V and 0 bases at J, with 15 bases between the two ends. Clones were read by immunoSEQ multiplex PCR, and TCRdb kept only the in-frame ones, dropping some. The sample records roughly 54,000 clones, about 86% being singletons. The receptor was derived from a man aged 25 to 45 with glioma. The chain employs TRBV10-3 and TRBJ2-6, with a possible D match to TRBD2 (6 bases). The sample here was PBMCs, taken from a glioma patient whose treatment included an IDH1 peptide vaccine. The CDR3 DNA sequence: TGTGCCATCAGTGATACTGGAAAGGAGGGCTCTGGGGCCAACGTCCTGACTTTC. Translated: CAISDTGKEGSGANVLTF.